This TCR beta chain was captured in a study of control samples from healthy donors and cancer patients. The CDR3 covers 15 residues. V gave up 3 bases and J gave up 3 bases; unmatched junction bases: 4. Germline V gene data show CDR1 as SGHTA and CDR2 as FQGNSA. Here immunoSEQ multiplex PCR was the method, and the copy in TCRdb shows in-frame clones only, minus some. The repertoire holds roughly 170,000 clones, with under 95% as singletons. The sequencing input was blood. The source of this sequence is a woman between 18 and 29 years old in good health. The V and J genes are TRBV7-2 and TRBJ1-5, with 8 bases matching TRBD1. The CDR3, as DNA: TGTGCCAGCAGCTTCAGGACAGGGCCCAATCAGCCCCAGCATTTT. It encodes CASSFRTGPNQPQHF.